The source of this TCR beta chain is a study of response to subunit inactivated influenza vaccine. Study-level results: Authors suggested each seasonal influenza vaccination recruits few new T cells.

To note about this clonotype: Its antigen remains unknown.

TCRdb re-derived calls from the RT-PCR reads in MiXCR, one entry per CDR3 protein. The table shows about 300,000 distinct CDR3 sequences, with about 20% occurring only once. Trimming removed 6 bases at V and 1 base at J, with 7 bases between. The CDR3 has 12 residues. Germline V gene sequence: CDR1 MDHEN, CDR2 SYDVKM. The chain combines TRBV28 with TRBJ2-7; D might be TRBD2 (6 bases). Material: PBMCs from blood, obtained approximately 22 months after vaccination. This receptor was obtained from a man between 50 and 70 years old who received an inactivated influenza vaccine. CDR3 nucleotide sequence: TGTGCCAGCAGCGCGGGATCCTACGAGCAGTACTTC. This sequence encodes CASSAGSYEQYF. Full variable domain (missing parts from reference TRBV28 and TRBJ2-7): DVKVTQSSRYLVKRTGEKVFLECVQDMDHENMFWYRQDPGLGLRLIYFSYDVKMKEKGDIPEGYSVSREKKERFSLILESASTNQTSMYLCASSAGSYEQYFGPGTRLTVT.